This entry lists 5 T cell receptor beta chains sequenced from one sample in a study of post-analysis software for immune sequencing data. These receptors have no identified antigens. The study's findings and limits: Relative to controls, patients had about five TRBV segments at higher frequency, with TRBV5-6, TRBV5-1 and TRBV20-1 among these.

Unique molecular identifiers were present in the TCR beta cDNA libraries. TCRdb re-derived calls from the PCR reads in MiXCR, one entry per CDR3 protein. The table records a few hundred thousand distinct CDR3 sequences, under 40% of them present only once. What was sequenced was blood. Receptors were obtained from a girl aged 2-17 years with multiple sclerosis.

The chain joins TRBV10-3 to TRBJ1-1; D remains ambiguous. The CDR3 is 14 amino acids. Deletions cut 0 bases from V and 3 bases from J, with 8 bases between. Germline assignment: CDR1 ENHRY and CDR2 SYGVKD. In nucleotides, the CDR3 is TGTGCCATCAGTGAGTCTCGCTTTGACACTGAAGCTTTCTTT. The encoded protein is CAISESRFDTEAFF.

The rearrangement joins TRBV7-2 to TRBJ2-7; 9 positions agree with TRBD2. Germline CDR1 SGHTA, CDR2 FQGNSA. The V and J ends lost 6 bases and 7 bases, in that order; junction bases with no gene match: 22. CDR3 length equals 18 residues. The chain's CDR3 is CASSFPRTSAGGYNEQYF. The CDR3 region has the DNA TGTGCCAGCAGTTTCCCCCGGACTAGCGCGGGAGGATACAATGAGCAGTACTTC.

This clonotype was observed a few times. The J gene is TRBJ1-2, the V gene TRBV15, with 7 nucleotides matching TRBD1. The CDR3 consists of 14 residues. Germline V gene lookup returns CDR1 LNHNV and CDR2 YYDKDF (reference sequence). The V gene end was trimmed by 6 bases and the J gene end by 3 bases; junction bases not matched to a gene: 7. CDR3 sequence reads: CATRQGSRDYGYTF. In DNA, the CDR3 is TGTGCCACCAGACAGGGGTCCAGGGACTATGGCTACACCTTC.

A word on this clonotype: This could be a read error, since a much larger clone is one nucleotide away. The chain links TRBV3-1 to TRBJ2-1; a possible D gene is TRBD2 (5 bases). Trimming pared 0 bases from V and 13 bases from J, leaving 19 bases between. CDR3 length: 15 amino acids. From germline, CDR1 is LGHDT and CDR2 YNNKEL (reference sequence). The CDR3 DNA reads TGTGCCAGCAGCCAAGATGGGAAAAGCGGAGAGACCCAGTTCTTC. Its protein is CASSQDGKSGETQFF.

The rearrangement uses TRBV11-2 and TRBJ2-1, with 7 bases aligning to TRBD1. In germline, CDR1 is SGHAT, CDR2 FQNNGV. This CDR3 comprises 14 residues. V gave up 7 bases and J gave up 2 bases; unmatched junction bases: 5. This CDR3 is CASTLGQPYNEQFF. For the CDR3, the DNA is TGTGCCAGCACTTTGGGACAGCCCTACAATGAGCAGTTCTTC. The complete variable domain, with remaining parts taken from reference TRBV11-2 and TRBJ2-1, reads EAGVAQSPRYKIIEKRQSVAFWCNPISGHATLYWYQQILGQGPKLLIQFQNNGVVDDSQLPKDRFSAERLKGVDSTLKIQPAKLEDSAVYLCASTLGQPYNEQFFGPGTRLTVL.